The entry below gives a single TCR beta chain sequence along with its context. This sample was taken from a study of T cell repertoires in ileal Crohn's disease. TCRdb's table, derived via immunoSEQ multiplex PCR, lists solely in-frame clones and lacks some. The table has 25,000 to 30,000 clones, 80% to 85% seen once. Germline V gives CDR1 SGHRS, CDR2 YFSETQ. V lost 4 bases and J lost 5; bases outside the gene matches: 7. The CDR3 totals 15 residues. This TCR was recovered from an adult with Crohn's disease. The chain has TRBV5-1 and TRBJ2-3, with TRBD1 identical over 10 bases. Sequenced: ileal tissue. The CDR3 spells CASSLGQGKRDTQYF. In DNA, the CDR3 is TGCGCCAGCAGCCTGGGACAGGGGAAGCGAGATACGCAGTATTTT.